These 21 T cell receptor beta chains share one sample of origin, sequenced in a study of low-dose radiotherapy and immunotherapy resistance in tumors. cDNA synthesis used a TRAV/TRBV-specific primer set for both chains. The authors ran 20 PCR cycles to amplify TCRs with a constant-region primer and V-primer adapter. TCRdb itself ran the reads through MiXCR, one entry per CDR3 protein. The table lists over 7,500 distinct CDR3 sequences, almost 70% of them singletons, with approximately 6.9% in the top ten. Receptors were obtained from a human donor with advanced metastatic prostate, ovarian, gallbladder or colorectal cancer (not recorded which). This table probably holds off-target reads from a library built for another chain.

The rearrangement joins TRBV3-1 to TRBJ2-1; 14 bases are a match to TRBD2. Trimming took 6 bases from V and 12 from J; bases not matched to a gene: 13. The CDR3 consists of 16 residues. The V gene's germline CDR1 is LGHDT and CDR2 YNNKEL (reference sequence). The CDR3: CASSAMTSGRAQAQFF. The CDR3 region has the DNA TGTGCCAGCAGTGCCATGACTAGCGGGAGGGCCCAAGCGCAGTTCTTC.

This rearrangement joins TRBV29-1 to TRBJ2-7; 10 bases are shared with TRBD2. CDR3 size: 16 residues. Germline-derived CDR1 and CDR2 are SQVTM and ANQGSEA. J gave up 6 bases and V 7 bases, and 18 bases lay outside the gene matches. The CDR3 loop reads CSALGSASGSDSEQYF. CDR3 DNA sequence: TGCAGCGCCCTGGGGAGCGCTAGCGGGAGTGATTCCGAGCAGTACTTC.

CDR3 protein: CASSYSRGAGGPGEQYF. DNA for the CDR3: TGTGCCAGCAGTTACTCCCGCGGGGCGGGAGGGCCGGGGGAGCAGTACTTC. This rearrangement joins TRBV6-6 to TRBJ2-7, with TRBD2 matching 9 bases. The germline CDR1 and CDR2 sequences are MNHNY and SVGAGI (reference sequence). J lost 7 bases, V lost 0 bases, and 13 bases had no gene match. CDR3 length: 17 amino acids.

This clonotype appeared a single time. The chain is built from TRBV12-3 or TRBV12-4 and TRBJ2-7; 15 bases are a match to TRBD2. The CDR3 is 16 amino acids. J lost 1 base, V lost 5 bases, and 3 bases had no gene match. The CDR3 nucleotides are TGTGCCAGCAGTGCGGGACTAGCGGGAGGTTCCTACGAGCAGTACTTC. Amino acid sequence: CASSAGLAGGSYEQYF.

V is TRBV28 and J is TRBJ2-1; D possibly matches TRBD1 or TRBD2 (5 bases each). This CDR3 has 14 amino acids. Germline CDR1 is MDHEN and CDR2 is SYDVKM. Trimming left V 7 bases short and J 7 bases short, with 17 bases between. The CDR3 here is CASINAGRGNEQFF. The CDR3 bases are TGTGCCAGCATAAACGCAGGGCGCGGGAATGAGCAGTTCTTC.

CDR3 nucleotide sequence: TGTGCCAGCTCACCGGGTCGGCAATACGAGCAGTACTTC. Amino acids: CASSPGRQYEQYF. The V and J genes are TRBV18 and TRBJ2-7; unclear D gene. Germline assignment: CDR1 KGHSH and CDR2 LQKENI. CDR3 length: 13 residues. The V end was cut by 3 bases, the J end by 4 bases, with 10 bases between.

This clonotype was seen only once. The V gene is TRBV5-4, the J gene TRBJ2-3; 10 bases line up with TRBD2. Germline CDR1 and CDR2: SGHNT and YYREEE (reference sequence). The CDR3 is 15 residues long. J gave up 1 base and V 3 bases, and 2 bases lay outside the gene matches. The CDR3 reads CASSSGLAGTDTQYF. DNA for the CDR3: TGTGCCAGCAGCTCAGGACTAGCGGGCACAGATACGCAGTATTTT.

The V call is TRBV4-3, the J call TRBJ2-1; tentative D call: TRBD2 (5 bases). Germline V gene data show CDR1 as LGHNA and CDR2 as YSLEER. The germline V and J ends were trimmed by 0 bases and 4 bases, with 7 bases remaining between them. CDR3 size: 14 residues. The CDR3 DNA reads TGCGCCAGCAGCCAAGACGGGGATTACAATGAGCAGTTCTTC. Its protein product is CASSQDGDYNEQFF.

The rearrangement joins TRBV28 to TRBJ2-7; 8 nucleotides align to TRBD2. J was trimmed by 4 bases and V by 5 bases; bases with no gene match: 4. Germline lookup yields CDR1 MDHEN and CDR2 SYDVKM. CDR3 length: 13 residues. CDR3 region: CASSLSGVYEQYF. DNA for the CDR3: TGTGCCAGCAGTCTTAGCGGGGTGTACGAGCAGTACTTC.

Note on this clonotype: At one of its ends the junction is not consistent with the germline gene, which may arise from a read error. This chain connects TRBV19 to TRBJ2-7; 8 nucleotides agree with TRBD2. Germline assignment: CDR1 LNHDA and CDR2 SQIVND (reference sequence). The CDR3 has 12 amino acids. CDR3 protein: CASSTGGYEQYF. CDR3 sequence (DNA): TGTGCTAGTAGCACGGGAGGGTACGAGCAGTACTTC. The whole variable domain, filled in from reference TRBV19 and TRBJ2-7, reads DGGITQSPKYLFRKEGQNVTLSCEQNLNHDAMYWYRQDPGQGLRLIYYSQIVNDFQKGDIAEGYSVSREKKESFPLTVTSAQKNPTAFYLCASSTGGYEQYFGPGTRLTVT.

This chain connects TRBV6-2 or TRBV6-3 to TRBJ2-3; tentatively, D is TRBD2 (6 bases). Deletions cut 2 bases from V and 0 bases from J, with 9 bases between. Germline loops: CDR1 MNHEY, CDR2 SVGEGT. CDR3 length: 15 amino acids. The CDR3 loop reads CASSYRDLSTDTQYF. The CDR3 DNA reads TGTGCCAGCAGTTACAGGGACTTAAGCACAGATACGCAGTATTTT.

The rearrangement joins TRBV20-1 to TRBJ2-2; 10 positions agree with TRBD2. Germline V CDR1 and CDR2: DFQATT, SNEGSKA (reference sequence). Trimming at V came to 6 bases and at J to 2 bases, leaving 12 bases not matched to a gene. CDR3 length: 17 amino acids. This CDR3 is CSARPLAGSKNTGELFF. For the CDR3, the DNA is TGCAGTGCCCGGCCACTAGCGGGATCGAAAAACACCGGGGAGCTGTTTTTT.

V and J are TRBV2 and TRBJ2-7, with D uncertain. CDR1 and CDR2 from the germline V gene are SNHLY and FYNNEI. The CDR3 runs to 12 residues. Trimming shortened V by 10 bases and J by 0 bases, and 10 bases separated the two germline ends. CDR3 sequence reads: CAILTSSYEQYF. CDR3 DNA: TGTGCCATCCTGACATCCTCCTACGAGCAGTACTTC.

V usage is TRBV15 and J usage is TRBJ1-4; D unresolved. The CDR3 has 15 residues. The germline CDR1 and CDR2 sequences are LNHNV and YYDKDF (reference sequence). Trimming shortened V by 3 bases and J by 3 bases, and 11 bases separated the two germline ends. For the CDR3, the DNA is TGTGCCACCAGCAGGGAATTTATCTCTAATGAAAAACTGTTTTTT. Encoded protein: CATSREFISNEKLFF.

The J gene is TRBJ2-7, the V gene TRBV11-2, with 7 bases that match TRBD2. The length of the CDR3 is 14 residues. V lost 3 bases to trimming and J lost 4 bases; unmatched junction nucleotides: 6. The V gene's germline CDR1 is SGHAT and CDR2 FQNNGV. This chain's CDR3 is CASSLRGFGYEQYF. The CDR3 nucleotides are TGTGCCAGCAGCTTGCGGGGGTTCGGTTACGAGCAGTACTTC.

By share, this clonotype counts as hyperexpanded (1% or more). The rearrangement links TRBV28 to TRBJ2-7; 7 bases fit TRBD1. Germline V gene sequence: CDR1 MDHEN, CDR2 SYDVKM. V lost 2 bases and J lost 3; bases outside the gene matches: 7. CDR3 length: 15 amino acids. CDR3 residues: CASSLPGTESYEQYF. In DNA form, the CDR3 reads TGTGCCAGCAGTTTACCCGGGACAGAAAGCTACGAGCAGTACTTC.

The chain uses TRBV6-2 or TRBV6-3 and TRBJ2-7; D is ambiguous. The V and J ends lost 8 bases and 6 bases respectively, with 11 bases between them. This CDR3 contains 11 residues. Germline CDR1 MNHEY, CDR2 SVGEGT. The CDR3 bases are TGTGCCAGCCTTGAAATAGGCGAGCAGTACTTC. This codes for CASLEIGEQYF.

The chain links TRBV7-8 to TRBJ2-7; 8 nucleotides align to TRBD1. CDR3 length: 16 residues. V lost 4 bases and J lost 3; bases outside the gene matches: 11. Germline CDR1 reads SGHVS; CDR2 reads FQNEAQ. As DNA, the CDR3 is TGTGCCAGCAGCTCCTCGGACAGGGCGGCGAACTACGAGCAGTACTTC. Translated: CASSSSDRAANYEQYF.

This clonotype was seen once. The rearrangement links TRBV5-1 to TRBJ1-3; D is uncertain. The V gene's germline CDR1 is SGHRS and CDR2 YFSETQ. The length of the CDR3 is 15 residues. V was cut by 0 bases and J by 0 bases, with 7 bases left in between. CDR3 amino acids: CASSLAGTSGNTIYF. The CDR3 region has the DNA TGCGCCAGCAGCTTGGCGGGTACCTCTGGAAACACCATATATTTT.

The chain combines TRBV5-1 with TRBJ2-7; no firm D call. The germline V gene has CDR1 SGHRS and CDR2 YFSETQ. The CDR3 totals 11 residues. V was clipped by 4 bases and J by 4 bases, with 6 bases between them. CDR3 nucleotide sequence: TGCGCCAGCAGCCTGAATTACGAGCAGTACTTC. Translation: CASSLNYEQYF.

This chain joins TRBV7-2 and TRBJ2-1, with no clear D. The germline gives CDR1 SGHTA, CDR2 FQGNSA. The CDR3 consists of 12 residues. V lost 1 base, J lost 6 bases, and 4 bases lay in between. The CDR3 nucleotides read TGTGCCAGCAGCTTAGGTGTCAATGAGCAGTTCTTC. Translated, it gives CASSLGVNEQFF.